Presented here are 8 T cell receptor beta chains from one specimen sequenced in a study of shared clonotypes between healthy human individuals. Naive CD8 isolation took CD45RO-negative cells positively selected for CCR7 and excluded terminally differentiated effector memory CD45RA+ cells. Sequencing was performed with immunoSEQ multiplex PCR; in TCRdb, only in-frame clones are kept and a portion is missing. The sample includes about 2.2 million clones, 90% to 95% seen only once; the top ten take more than 1.5%. Sequencing was carried out using naive CD8+ T cells from PBMCs. The source is a man between 18 and 35 years old in good health. Some clones in this sample may be carry-over from other donors' samples.

The V call is TRBV9, the J call TRBJ1-4; D gene ambiguous. Germline assignment: CDR1 SGDLS and CDR2 YYNGEE. V shed 0 bases and J shed 6 bases, with 9 bases lying between them. The CDR3 covers 14 residues. CDR3 residues: CASSVGSWDEKLFF. In nucleotides, the CDR3 is TGTGCCAGCAGCGTAGGATCTTGGGATGAAAAACTGTTTTTT. The full variable domain, its missing parts supplied by reference TRBV9 and TRBJ1-4, is DSGVTQTPKHLITATGQRVTLRCSPRSGDLSVYWYQQSLDQGLQFLIQYYNGEERAKGNILERFSAQQFPDLHSELNLSSLELGDSALYFCASSVGSWDEKLFFGSGTQLSVL.

Details on this clone: One junction end does not reproduce the germline sequence, and a read error may be involved. This chain connects TRBV28 to TRBJ2-2, with 8 positions matching TRBD2. The V gene's germline CDR1 is MDHEN and CDR2 SYDVKM. The CDR3 is 12 amino acids. The CDR3 is CASSTNRGGLFF. CDR3 sequence (DNA): TGTGCCAGCAGTACCAACCGGGGGGGGCTGTTTTTT.

V is TRBV9 and J is TRBJ2-2, with 11 bases that match TRBD2. The CDR3 covers 19 residues. Germline V gives CDR1 SGDLS, CDR2 YYNGEE. V was clipped by 4 bases and J by 2 bases; unmatched bases: 13. DNA of the CDR3: TGTGCCAGCAGCCCCAGAGCATCGGGACTAGCGGCCAACACCGGGGAGCTGTTTTTT. Protein: CASSPRASGLAANTGELFF. The full variable domain, completed using reference TRBV9 and TRBJ2-2, is DSGVTQTPKHLITATGQRVTLRCSPRSGDLSVYWYQQSLDQGLQFLIQYYNGEERAKGNILERFSAQQFPDLHSELNLSSLELGDSALYFCASSPRASGLAANTGELFFGEGSRLTVL.

The CDR3 DNA sequence: TGTGCCATCAGTGAGTCTAGGGTGGCGGATGAAAAACTGTTTTTT. This gives the protein CAISESRVADEKLFF. The genes are TRBV10-3 and TRBJ1-4, with D unresolved. CDR3 length: 15 residues. Per the germline V gene, CDR1 is ENHRY and CDR2 is SYGVKD. V dropped 0 bases and J dropped 6 bases, with 11 bases sitting between them.

CDR3 loop: CASSSSLDSPLHF. The CDR3 region has the DNA TGTGCCAGCAGCTCAAGCCTTGATTCACCCCTCCACTTT. This sequence joins TRBV11-2 and TRBJ1-6; no firm D call. This CDR3 comprises 13 residues. The V gene lost 4 bases and the J gene lost 8 bases, with 9 bases spanning the gap. Germline CDR1 is SGHAT and CDR2 is FQNNGV. Filled out from reference TRBV11-2 and TRBJ1-6, the complete variable domain reads EAGVAQSPRYKIIEKRQSVAFWCNPISGHATLYWYQQILGQGPKLLIQFQNNGVVDDSQLPKDRFSAERLKGVDSTLKIQPAKLEDSAVYLCASSSSLDSPLHFGNGTRLTVT.

The V gene is TRBV4-1, the J gene TRBJ1-5; no definite D call. Trimming shortened V by 1 base and J by 0 bases, and 10 bases separated the two germline ends. Germline CDR1 reads MGHRA; CDR2 reads YSYEKL. This CDR3 comprises 16 residues. CDR3 region: CASSQARFGSNQPQHF. The CDR3 DNA is TGCGCCAGCAGCCAAGCTAGGTTCGGTAGCAATCAGCCCCAGCATTTT.

J is TRBJ2-7 and V is TRBV7-2; D possibly corresponds to TRBD2 (6 bases). CDR1 is SGHTA, CDR2 FQGNSA, per germline. The CDR3 loop spans 15 amino acids. V shed 5 bases and J shed 4 bases, with 18 bases lying between them. The CDR3 here is CASSPGRESTYEQYF. CDR3 nucleotides: TGTGCCAGCAGCCCTGGCCGGGAGTCCACTTACGAGCAGTACTTC.

A single count supports this clone. The rearrangement joins TRBV7-2 to TRBJ2-2; TRBD1 matches at 7 bases. Per the germline V gene, CDR1 is SGHTA and CDR2 is FQGNSA. V dropped 4 bases and J dropped 4; count of bases not matched to a gene: 9. This CDR3 region has 16 residues. The chain's CDR3 is CASSSRISGGTGELFF. The CDR3 coding sequence is TGTGCCAGCAGCTCGAGAATATCAGGGGGCACCGGGGAGCTGTTTTTT.